This T cell receptor (beta chain) was obtained from a study of blood T cell repertoires in COVID-19. In the study overall: There were acute and convalescent COVID-19 samples, and they came from the United States, Italy and Spain. In each case, the material was cDNA or gDNA derived from T cells, B-cell-depleted T cells, or PBMCs.

This CDR3 comprises 14 residues. Trimming shortened V by 0 bases and J by 4 bases, and 10 bases separated the two germline ends. Per germline, CDR1 SGHRS and CDR2 YFSETQ. In the study's own analysis: Reference gene primer amplification yielded estimated nucleated cell counts. Clones were read by immunoSEQ multiplex PCR, and TCRdb kept only the in-frame ones, dropping some. That table furnishes V, J and clone size, whereas the DNA furnished D and trimming. Here the sample spans under 250,000 clones, around 90% being singletons. The chain is built from TRBV5-1 and TRBJ1-1; D unclear. The receptor's source is a man aged 60 to 75 who had recovered from COVID-19. Sequenced sample: peripheral blood. CDR3 coding DNA: TGCGCCAGCAGCTTGGCCGAGGGAACCACTGAAGCTTTCTTT. This sequence encodes CASSLAEGTTEAFF.